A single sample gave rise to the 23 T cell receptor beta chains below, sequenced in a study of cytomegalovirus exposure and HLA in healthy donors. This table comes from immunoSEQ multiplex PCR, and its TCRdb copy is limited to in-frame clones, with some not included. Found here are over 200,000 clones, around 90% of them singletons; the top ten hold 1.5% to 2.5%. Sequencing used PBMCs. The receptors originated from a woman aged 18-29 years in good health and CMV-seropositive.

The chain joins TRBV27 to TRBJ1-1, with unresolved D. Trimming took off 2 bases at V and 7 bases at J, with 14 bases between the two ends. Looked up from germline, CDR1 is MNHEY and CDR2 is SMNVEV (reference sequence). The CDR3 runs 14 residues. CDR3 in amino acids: CASSLGAGTVEAFF. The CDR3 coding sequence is TGTGCCAGCAGTTTAGGTGCAGGAACAGTTGAAGCTTTCTTT.

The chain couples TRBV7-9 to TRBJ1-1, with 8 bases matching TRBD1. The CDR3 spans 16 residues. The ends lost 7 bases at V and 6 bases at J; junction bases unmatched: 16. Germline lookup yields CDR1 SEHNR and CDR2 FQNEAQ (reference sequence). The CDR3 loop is CASTHVQGVTGPEAFF. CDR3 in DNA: TGTGCCAGCACCCACGTACAGGGGGTAACCGGCCCTGAAGCTTTCTTT. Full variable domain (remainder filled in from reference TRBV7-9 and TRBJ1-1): DTGVSQNPRHKITKRGQNVTFRCDPISEHNRLYWYRQTLGQGPEFLTYFQNEAQLEKSRLLSDRFSAERPKGSFSTLEIQRTEQGDSAMYLCASTHVQGVTGPEAFFGQGTRLTVV.

Written as DNA, the CDR3 is TGCAGCGTTGGGACAGGGACCACTGAAGCTTTCTTT. Encoded protein: CSVGTGTTEAFF. The chain joins TRBV29-1 to TRBJ1-1; 8 bases line up with TRBD1. The V and J ends lost 4 bases and 4 bases, in that order; junction bases with no gene match: 2. Per the germline V gene, CDR1 is SQVTM and CDR2 is ANQGSEA. The length of the CDR3 is 12 residues.

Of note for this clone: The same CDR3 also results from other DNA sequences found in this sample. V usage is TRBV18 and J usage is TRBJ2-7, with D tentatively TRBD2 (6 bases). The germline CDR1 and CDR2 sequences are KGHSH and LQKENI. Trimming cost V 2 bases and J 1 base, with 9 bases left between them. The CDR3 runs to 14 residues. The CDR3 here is CASSPGTGSYEQYF. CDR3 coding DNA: TGTGCCAGCTCACCAGGGACTGGTTCCTACGAGCAGTACTTC. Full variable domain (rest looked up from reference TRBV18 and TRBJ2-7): NAGVMQNPRHLVRRRGQEARLRCSPMKGHSHVYWYRQLPEEGLKFMVYLQKENIIDESGMPKERFSAEFPKEGPSILRIQQVVRGDSAAYFCASSPGTGSYEQYFGPGTRLTVT.

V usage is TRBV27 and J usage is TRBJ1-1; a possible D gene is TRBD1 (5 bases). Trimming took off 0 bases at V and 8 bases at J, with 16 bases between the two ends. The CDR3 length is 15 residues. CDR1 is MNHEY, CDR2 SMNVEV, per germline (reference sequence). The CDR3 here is CASSLSLGGAGEAFF. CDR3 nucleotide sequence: TGTGCCAGCAGTTTATCGTTGGGAGGGGCGGGGGAAGCTTTCTTT.

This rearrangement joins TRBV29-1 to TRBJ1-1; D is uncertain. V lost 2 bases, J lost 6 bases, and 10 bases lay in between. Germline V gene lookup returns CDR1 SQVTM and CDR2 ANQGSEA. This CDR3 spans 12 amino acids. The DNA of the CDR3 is TGCAGCGTTGAACGTCTGGGCTCTGAAGCTTTCTTT. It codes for CSVERLGSEAFF.

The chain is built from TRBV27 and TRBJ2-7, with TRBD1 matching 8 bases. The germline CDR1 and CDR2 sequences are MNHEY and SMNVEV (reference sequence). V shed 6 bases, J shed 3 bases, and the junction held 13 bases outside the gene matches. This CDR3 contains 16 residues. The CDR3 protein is CASSPGTGNRFYEQYF. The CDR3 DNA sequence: TGTGCCAGCAGCCCCGGGACAGGTAACCGTTTCTACGAGCAGTACTTC.

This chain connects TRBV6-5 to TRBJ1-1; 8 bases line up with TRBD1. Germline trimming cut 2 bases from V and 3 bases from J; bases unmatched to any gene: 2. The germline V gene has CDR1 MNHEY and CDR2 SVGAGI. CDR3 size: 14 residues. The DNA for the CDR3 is TGTGCCAGCAGTTACCGGACAGGGCACACTGAAGCTTTCTTT. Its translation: CASSYRTGHTEAFF.

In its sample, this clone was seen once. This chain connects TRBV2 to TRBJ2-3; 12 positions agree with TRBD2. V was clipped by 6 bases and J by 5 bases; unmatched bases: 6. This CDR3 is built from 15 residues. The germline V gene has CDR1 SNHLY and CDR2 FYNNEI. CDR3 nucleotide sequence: TGTGCCAGCAGAAGACTAGCGGGAGTAGTAGATACGCAGTATTTT. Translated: CASRRLAGVVDTQYF.

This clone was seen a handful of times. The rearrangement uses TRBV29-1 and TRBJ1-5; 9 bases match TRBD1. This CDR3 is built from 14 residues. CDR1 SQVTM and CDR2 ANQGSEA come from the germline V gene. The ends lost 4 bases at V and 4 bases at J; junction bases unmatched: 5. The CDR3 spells CSVVGTGYNQPQHF. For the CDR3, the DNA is TGCAGCGTTGTTGGGACAGGGTATAATCAGCCCCAGCATTTT.

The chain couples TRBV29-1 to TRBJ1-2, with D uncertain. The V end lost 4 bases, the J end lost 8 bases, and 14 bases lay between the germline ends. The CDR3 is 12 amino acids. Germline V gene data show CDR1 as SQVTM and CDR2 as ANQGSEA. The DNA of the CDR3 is TGCAGCGTTGTGGTGGCGGGATTCGGCTACACCTTC. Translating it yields CSVVVAGFGYTF.

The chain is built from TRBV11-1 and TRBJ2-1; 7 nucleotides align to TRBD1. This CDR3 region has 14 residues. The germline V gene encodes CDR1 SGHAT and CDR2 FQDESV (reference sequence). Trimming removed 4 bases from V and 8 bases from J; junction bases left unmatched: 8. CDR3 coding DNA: TGTGCCAGCAGCTCCCCTAAGACAGGGCATGAGCAGTTCTTC. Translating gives CASSSPKTGHEQFF.

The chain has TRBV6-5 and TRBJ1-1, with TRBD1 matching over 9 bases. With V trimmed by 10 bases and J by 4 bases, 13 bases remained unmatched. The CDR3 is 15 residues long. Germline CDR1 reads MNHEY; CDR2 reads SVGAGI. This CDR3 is CATYMIQGAGTEAFF. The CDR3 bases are TGTGCCACCTACATGATACAGGGGGCAGGCACTGAAGCTTTCTTT.

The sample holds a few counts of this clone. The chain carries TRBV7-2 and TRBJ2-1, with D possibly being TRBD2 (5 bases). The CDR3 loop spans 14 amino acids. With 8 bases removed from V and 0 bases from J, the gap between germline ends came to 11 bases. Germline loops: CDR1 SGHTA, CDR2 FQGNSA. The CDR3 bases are TGTGCCAGCGGAGCGGCAACCTCCTACAATGAGCAGTTCTTC. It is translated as CASGAATSYNEQFF.

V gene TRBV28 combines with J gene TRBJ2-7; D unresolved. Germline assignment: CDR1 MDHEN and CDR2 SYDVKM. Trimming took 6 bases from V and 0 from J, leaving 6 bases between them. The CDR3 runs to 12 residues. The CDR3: CASRESSYEQYF. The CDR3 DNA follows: TGTGCCAGCAGGGAGAGCTCCTACGAGCAGTACTTC.

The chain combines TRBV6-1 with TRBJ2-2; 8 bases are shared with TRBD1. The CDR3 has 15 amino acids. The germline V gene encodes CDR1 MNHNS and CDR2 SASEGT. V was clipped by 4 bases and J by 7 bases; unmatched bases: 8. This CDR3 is CASSGRQGFNGELFF. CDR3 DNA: TGTGCCAGCAGTGGAAGACAGGGGTTTAACGGGGAGCTGTTTTTT.

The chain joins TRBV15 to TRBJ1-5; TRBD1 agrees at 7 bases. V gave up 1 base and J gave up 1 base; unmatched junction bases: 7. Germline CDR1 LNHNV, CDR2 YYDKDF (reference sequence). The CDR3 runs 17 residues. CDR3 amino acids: CATSRGLQGVSNQPQHF. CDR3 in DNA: TGTGCCACCAGCAGAGGTCTGCAGGGGGTCAGCAATCAGCCCCAGCATTTT.

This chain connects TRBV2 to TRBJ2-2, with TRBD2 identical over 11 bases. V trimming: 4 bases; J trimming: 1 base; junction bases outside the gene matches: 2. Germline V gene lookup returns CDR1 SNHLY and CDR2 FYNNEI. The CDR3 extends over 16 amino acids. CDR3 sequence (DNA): TGTGCCAGCAGTGCGGGGACTAGCGGGAACACCGGGGAGCTGTTTTTT. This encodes CASSAGTSGNTGELFF.

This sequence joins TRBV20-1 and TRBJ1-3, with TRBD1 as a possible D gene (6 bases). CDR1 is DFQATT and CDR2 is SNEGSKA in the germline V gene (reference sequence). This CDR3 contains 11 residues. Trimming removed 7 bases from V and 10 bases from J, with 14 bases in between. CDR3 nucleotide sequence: TGCAGTGTCCCGACAGGTCTAACCATATATTTT. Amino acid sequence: CSVPTGLTIYF.

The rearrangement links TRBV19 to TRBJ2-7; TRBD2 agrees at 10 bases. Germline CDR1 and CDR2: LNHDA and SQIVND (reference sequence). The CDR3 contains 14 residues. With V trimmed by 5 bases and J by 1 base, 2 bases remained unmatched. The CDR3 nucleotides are TGTGCCAGTAGTGGGACTAGCGATTCCTACGAGCAGTACTTC. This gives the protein CASSGTSDSYEQYF.

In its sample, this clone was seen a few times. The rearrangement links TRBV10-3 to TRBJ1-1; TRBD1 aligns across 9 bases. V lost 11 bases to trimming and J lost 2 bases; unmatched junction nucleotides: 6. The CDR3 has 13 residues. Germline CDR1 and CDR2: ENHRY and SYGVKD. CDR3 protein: CAVATGGNTEAFF. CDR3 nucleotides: TGTGCCGTTGCGACAGGGGGTAACACTGAAGCTTTCTTT.

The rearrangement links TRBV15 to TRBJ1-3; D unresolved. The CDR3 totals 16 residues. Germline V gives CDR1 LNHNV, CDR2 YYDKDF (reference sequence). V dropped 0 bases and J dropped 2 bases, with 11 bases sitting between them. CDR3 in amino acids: CATSRERMGAGNTIYF. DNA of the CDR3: TGTGCCACCAGCAGAGAAAGGATGGGCGCTGGAAACACCATATATTTT.

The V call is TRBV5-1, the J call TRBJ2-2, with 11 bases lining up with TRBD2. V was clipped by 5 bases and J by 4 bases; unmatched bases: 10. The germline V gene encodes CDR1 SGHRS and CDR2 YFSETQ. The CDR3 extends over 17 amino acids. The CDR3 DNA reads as TGCGCCAGCAGGTCTACTGATGGGACTAGCGGCACCGGGGAGCTGTTTTTT. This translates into CASRSTDGTSGTGELFF.